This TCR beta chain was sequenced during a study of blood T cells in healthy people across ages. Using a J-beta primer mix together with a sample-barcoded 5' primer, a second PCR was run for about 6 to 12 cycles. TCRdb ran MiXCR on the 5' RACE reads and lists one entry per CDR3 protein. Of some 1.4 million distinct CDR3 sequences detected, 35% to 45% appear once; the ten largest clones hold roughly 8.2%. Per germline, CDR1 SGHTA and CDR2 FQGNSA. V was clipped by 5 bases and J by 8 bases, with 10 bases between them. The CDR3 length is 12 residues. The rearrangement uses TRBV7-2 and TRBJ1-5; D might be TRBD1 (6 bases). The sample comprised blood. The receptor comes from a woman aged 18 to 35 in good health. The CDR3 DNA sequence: TGTGCCAGCAGCCCGGGGGCTAAGCCCCAGCATTTT. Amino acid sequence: CASSPGAKPQHF. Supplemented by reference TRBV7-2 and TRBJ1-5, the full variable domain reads GAGVSQSPSNKVTEKGKDVELRCDPISGHTALYWYRQSLGQGLEFLIYFQGNSAPDKSGLPSDRFSAERTGGSVSTLTIQRTQQEDSAVYLCASSPGAKPQHFGDGTRLSIL.